The clone carrying this T cell receptor beta chain was counted a single time. The entry originates in a study of long-term antiretroviral therapy in people with HIV. Samples were assayed with immunoSEQ v3.0 at survey level. Repertoires were generated with immunoSEQ multiplex PCR, while TCRdb's copy carries only in-frame clones and drops some. Of about 39,000 clones in the sample, approximately 85% were seen once. From germline, CDR1 is MGHRA and CDR2 YSYEKL. The CDR3 totals 14 residues. V shed 4 bases and J 6 bases; nucleotides not matched to a gene: 6. The TCR originated in a woman aged 45-59 years with HIV. V and J are TRBV4-1 and TRBJ1-1; 9 bases agree with TRBD1. The sequencing used unsorted PBMCs, collected 3.1 years after starting antiretroviral therapy. The CDR3, as DNA: TGCGCCAGCAGCCCGGGACAGGGTTTCGCTGAAGCTTTCTTT. Its translation: CASSPGQGFAEAFF.